A selection of T cell receptor beta chains follows, all from one sample in a study of cytomegalovirus exposure and HLA in healthy donors. Sequenced by immunoSEQ multiplex PCR; TCRdb stores in-frame clones only, minus some. The sample yields 150,000 to 200,000 clones, around three quarters seen once. Sequences were obtained from PBMCs. The source of these receptors is a man aged 40-55 years in good health and CMV-seropositive. Each CDR3 is given with its conserved first and last residue. The D gene is left open where the match is weak. Size values are once, few and many counts, or a class for expanded clones, and some rows have none.

D gene	V gene	J gene	clone size	CDR3 protein	CDR3 DNA
TRBD1	TRBV27	TRBJ2-5	-	CASSSRDRQETQYF	TGTGCCAGCTCGAGCCGGGACAGACAAGAGACCCAGTACTTC
TRBD1	TRBV6-6	TRBJ1-1	-	CASTPKVDRATEAFF	TGTGCCAGCACTCCGAAGGTGGACAGGGCTACTGAAGCTTTCTTT
-	TRBV6-5	TRBJ2-2	-	CASSYGGSTGELFF	TGTGCCAGCAGTTACGGAGGGTCCACCGGGGAGCTGTTTTTT
TRBD1	TRBV6-4	TRBJ2-1	-	CASSDSQGAHNEQFF	TGTGCCAGCAGTGACTCGCAGGGGGCGCACAATGAGCAGTTCTTC
-	TRBV6-5	TRBJ2-6	once	CASSYEGRGANVLTF	TGTGCCAGCAGTTACGAAGGGAGAGGGGCCAACGTCCTGACTTTC
-	TRBV5-4	TRBJ1-2	-	CASSSDSANYGYTF	TGTGCCAGCAGCTCGGACAGCGCTAACTATGGCTACACCTTC
-	TRBV9	TRBJ2-3	-	CASSVEVGGSSTDTQYF	TGTGCCAGCAGCGTAGAAGTCGGGGGATCGAGCACAGATACGCAGTATTTT
-	TRBV5-1	TRBJ2-7	-	CASSLERGRQYF	TGCGCCAGCAGCTTGGAAAGGGGAAGGCAGTACTTC
TRBD2	TRBV5-1	TRBJ2-2	-	CASSAAGGNTGELFF	TGCGCCAGCAGCGCAGCGGGGGGGAACACCGGGGAGCTGTTTTTT
-	TRBV5-6	TRBJ2-1	-	CASSLGDNEQFF	TGTGCCAGCAGCTTGGGAGACAATGAGCAGTTCTTC
-	TRBV27	TRBJ2-7	-	CASSLSRAYEQYF	TGTGCCAGCAGTTTATCCCGGGCCTACGAGCAGTACTTC
TRBD1	TRBV7-9	TRBJ1-6	few	CASSLEAGGTSPLHF	TGTGCCAGCAGCTTAGAGGCAGGGGGGACGTCACCCCTCCACTTT
TRBD2	TRBV4-1	TRBJ2-2	-	CASSPTGLPRGGELFF	TGCGCCAGCAGCCCCACGGGACTACCCCGGGGCGGGGAGCTGTTTTTT
TRBD1	TRBV5-6	TRBJ1-4	-	CASSDRGANEKLFF	TGTGCCAGCTCAGACAGGGGGGCAAATGAAAAACTGTTTTTT
TRBD1	TRBV19	TRBJ1-3	-	CASTRDSQSSGNTIYF	TGTGCCAGTACCCGGGACAGCCAGAGCTCTGGAAACACCATATATTTT
-	TRBV19	TRBJ2-3	-	CASSQLAPSISYTQYF	TGTGCCAGTAGCCAACTTGCGCCGTCCATATCCTATACGCAGTATTTT
TRBD2	TRBV7-2	TRBJ2-3	-	CASSPRPVELAGGLDTQYF	TGTGCCAGCAGCCCTAGACCGGTTGAACTAGCGGGGGGGCTGGACACGCAGTATTTT
TRBD1	TRBV9	TRBJ2-2	-	CASSLRTGTGELFF	TGTGCCAGCAGCCTACGGACAGGCACCGGGGAGCTGTTTTTT
-	TRBV6-5	TRBJ1-5	-	CASSSRQRSNQPQHF	TGTGCCAGCAGTTCCCGACAGAGAAGCAATCAGCCCCAGCATTTT
TRBD1	TRBV4-2	TRBJ1-4	-	CASSQDPGQGMRSEKLFF	TGTGCCAGCAGCCAGGACCCGGGACAGGGTATGCGGAGTGAAAAACTGTTTTTT
-	TRBV5-4	TRBJ2-7	few	CASSLANLEQYF	TGTGCCAGCAGCTTGGCCAACTTAGAGCAGTACTTC
-	TRBV2	TRBJ2-7	few	CASSGDWEVDEQYF	TGTGCCAGCAGTGGGGACTGGGAAGTTGACGAGCAGTACTTC
-	TRBV2	TRBJ1-1	-	CANPLRGEAFF	TGTGCCAACCCGCTTAGGGGTGAAGCTTTCTTT
-	TRBV10-1	TRBJ1-5	few	CASSDAGNQPQHF	TGCGCCAGCAGTGATGCAGGCAATCAGCCCCAGCATTTT
-	TRBV30	TRBJ1-6	-	CAWSGRGNSPLHF	TGTGCCTGGAGTGGACGCGGGAATTCACCCCTCCACTTT
-	TRBV11-2	TRBJ2-7	-	CASRVLGGSTYEQYF	TGTGCCAGCAGGGTCCTAGGTGGCAGCACCTACGAGCAGTACTTC
-	TRBV27	TRBJ2-3	-	CASSFGTLSTDTQYF	TGTGCCAGCAGTTTCGGGACTCTTAGCACAGATACGCAGTATTTT
-	TRBV5-8	TRBJ2-2	-	CASSLDTPRGTGELFF	TGTGCCAGCAGCTTGGACACCCCACGGGGCACCGGGGAGCTGTTTTTT
-	TRBV28	TRBJ1-2	-	CASSLGATNYGYTF	TGTGCCAGCAGTTTGGGGGCAACTAACTATGGCTACACCTTC
-	TRBV25-1	TRBJ1-4	-	CASSDWTVGPNEKLFF	TGTGCCAGCAGTGACTGGACAGTCGGGCCTAATGAAAAACTGTTTTTT
-	TRBV15	TRBJ2-7	few	CATSRGTSYEQYF	TGTGCCACCAGCAGAGGGACATCCTACGAGCAGTACTTC
TRBD2	TRBV5-8	TRBJ2-3	-	CASSLGASGGGYTDTQYF	TGTGCCAGCAGCTTGGGAGCTAGCGGGGGGGGGTACACAGATACGCAGTATTTT
-	TRBV5-6	TRBJ2-7	-	CASSLGGGEQYF	TGTGCCAGCAGCTTGGGAGGGGGCGAGCAGTACTTC
TRBD1	TRBV7-8	TRBJ2-7	-	CASSFGDRTSYEQYF	TGTGCCAGCAGCTTTGGGGACAGGACCTCCTACGAGCAGTACTTC
-	TRBV7-8	TRBJ1-2	few	CASTMGGRRSYTF	TGTGCCAGCACCATGGGGGGGAGACGGAGCTACACCTTC
-	TRBV5-1	TRBJ1-1	-	CASSYRDKGGTEAFF	TGCGCCAGCAGCTACCGGGACAAGGGGGGGACTGAAGCTTTCTTT
-	TRBV19	TRBJ2-7	-	CASSFSGSEDEQYF	TGTGCCAGTAGTTTTTCCGGGTCAGAAGACGAGCAGTACTTC